Listed below are T cell receptor beta chains from one sample, sequenced in a study of cytomegalovirus exposure and HLA in healthy donors. Profiled with immunoSEQ multiplex PCR; TCRdb holds only in-frame clones, not every one. The table has roughly 150,000 clones, approximately 79% seen once; the top ten hold roughly 0.7%. The sample taken for sequencing was PBMCs. The receptors were gathered from a male donor in good health and CMV-seronegative. Each CDR3 is given with its conserved first and last residue. Fields, in order: CDR3 protein, CDR3 DNA, clone size, V gene, D gene, J gene. The D gene is left open where the match is weak. Expanded clones are given a class, and other clones once, few, many or no size at all.

CASSISGSSYNEQFF TGTGCCAGTAGTATAAGCGGGAGCTCCTACAATGAGCAGTTCTTC . TRBV19 TRBD2 TRBJ2-1
CASSYSSSGYEQYF TGTGCCAGCAGTTACTCCTCCTCCGGCTACGAGCAGTACTTC . TRBV6-5 . TRBJ2-7
CASSLDQGTEAFF TGTGCCAGCAGCTTAGACCAGGGAACTGAAGCTTTCTTT . TRBV7-9 . TRBJ1-1
CASSSRQGGNSPLHF TGTGCCAGCAGCTCCCGACAGGGTGGCAATTCACCCCTCCACTTT once TRBV11-2 TRBD1 TRBJ1-6
CASSLRPGTAELYGYTF TGCGCCAGCAGCTTGCGACCCGGGACAGCGGAACTCTATGGCTACACCTTC . TRBV5-1 TRBD1 TRBJ1-2
CASSSTPPVRERSNQPQHF TGTGCCAGCAGTTCCACCCCTCCCGTCCGGGAGCGCAGCAATCAGCCCCAGCATTTT . TRBV27 . TRBJ1-5
CSVARDRGLAEAFF TGCAGCGTTGCTAGGGACAGGGGGCTTGCTGAAGCTTTCTTT . TRBV29-1 TRBD1 TRBJ1-1
CASSLVTDNEQFF TGTGCCAGCAGCTTAGTTACAGACAATGAGCAGTTCTTC once TRBV11-2 . TRBJ2-1
CASSMTSGGDTQYF TGCGCCAGCAGCATGACTAGCGGGGGAGATACGCAGTATTTT . TRBV5-1 TRBD2 TRBJ2-3
CASSQIARAATNEKLFF TGCGCCAGCAGTCAAATAGCCAGGGCCGCAACTAATGAAAAACTGTTTTTT . TRBV23-1 . TRBJ1-4
CASSQEVRGNQPQHF TGCGCCAGCAGCCAAGAAGTTCGGGGAAATCAGCCCCAGCATTTT . TRBV4-3 . TRBJ1-5
CASSSGTGDEKLFF TGTGCCAGTAGTTCCGGGACAGGGGACGAAAAACTGTTTTTT . TRBV19 TRBD1 TRBJ1-4
CASSSTQTSGRPDTQYF TGCGCCAGCAGCTCGACCCAGACTAGCGGGAGGCCAGATACGCAGTATTTT once TRBV5-1 TRBD2 TRBJ2-3
CASSLRTNTGELFF TGTGCCAGCAGTTTACGTACGAACACCGGGGAGCTGTTTTTT . TRBV27 . TRBJ2-2
CASSFWGGGGTEQFF TGTGCCAGCAGCTTTTGGGGTGGGGGGGGTACGGAGCAGTTCTTC few TRBV7-2 TRBD2 TRBJ2-1
CASSPTESQETQYF TGCGCCAGCAGCCCGACAGAGTCCCAAGAGACCCAGTACTTC few TRBV4-1 . TRBJ2-5
CAWSGQIGYEQYF TGTGCCTGGAGTGGTCAGATTGGCTACGAGCAGTACTTC few TRBV30 . TRBJ2-7
CASSAGPINYGYTF TGTGCCAGCAGCGCGGGACCGATTAACTATGGCTACACCTTC . TRBV5-4 . TRBJ1-2
CASSSSYRGSYEQYF TGTGCCAGCAGCTCGTCTTACAGGGGTTCCTACGAGCAGTACTTC . TRBV11-3 TRBD1 TRBJ2-7
CASSSYETGGTDTQYF TGTGCCAGTAGTTCCTACGAGACAGGGGGCACAGATACGCAGTATTTT . TRBV19 TRBD1 TRBJ2-3
CASGSGERGGYTF TGTGCTAGTGGTTCAGGGGAGAGAGGGGGCTACACCTTC . TRBV12-5 . TRBJ1-2
CASRTDISGYEQYF TGTGCCAGCCGTACCGACATATCTGGCTACGAGCAGTACTTC . TRBV18 . TRBJ2-7
CASSLAVSDTQYF TGTGCCAGCAGCTTGGCTGTCTCCGATACGCAGTATTTT . TRBV5-6 . TRBJ2-3
CASSPPLRRFRVGEKLFF TGTGCCAGCAGTCCCCCCCTCCGGCGGTTTCGGGTCGGAGAAAAACTGTTTTTT . TRBV28 . TRBJ1-4
CASSLVQGNQPQHF TGTGCCAGCAGCTTAGTCCAGGGGAATCAGCCCCAGCATTTT few TRBV27 . TRBJ1-5
CASSLGPGQGASTYEQYF TGTGCCAGCAGCTTGGGACCGGGACAGGGAGCATCTACCTACGAGCAGTACTTC . TRBV7-9 TRBD1 TRBJ2-7
CASSPQGVANTEAFF TGTGCCAGCTCACCACAGGGGGTGGCGAACACTGAAGCTTTCTTT . TRBV18 . TRBJ1-1
CASTTTGLAGETQYF TGTGCCAGCACCACCACGGGACTAGCGGGGGAGACCCAGTACTTC . TRBV6-5 TRBD2 TRBJ2-5
CASDGQGGSYEQYF TGTGCCAGCGACGGACAGGGGGGATCCTACGAGCAGTACTTC . TRBV6-6 TRBD1 TRBJ2-7
CASSLPSTGELFF TGTGCCAGCAGCCTACCGAGCACCGGGGAGCTGTTTTTT . TRBV7-3 . TRBJ2-2
CSSSRAGTSGSLYEQYF TGTTCCAGCAGCAGAGCCGGGACTAGCGGGAGCCTCTACGAGCAGTACTTC . TRBV7-3 TRBD2 TRBJ2-7
CASSLLGNTEAFF TGTGCCAGCAGCCTGCTCGGGAACACTGAAGCTTTCTTT . TRBV6-5 . TRBJ1-1
CASSVDGTGEADTQYF TGTGCCAGCAGCGTAGATGGAACGGGAGAAGCAGATACGCAGTATTTT . TRBV9 . TRBJ2-3
CASSMDTDHQPQHF TGTGCCAGTAGTATGGACACCGACCATCAGCCCCAGCATTTT . TRBV19 . TRBJ1-5
CASRTSGSDTQYF TGTGCCAGCAGAACTAGCGGGTCAGATACGCAGTATTTT . TRBV11-2 TRBD2 TRBJ2-3
CASSRGASGVQETQYF TGCGCCAGCAGCCGGGGGGCTAGCGGGGTTCAAGAGACCCAGTACTTC . TRBV5-1 TRBD2 TRBJ2-5
CASSSGLAGAGINEQFF TGCGCCAGCAGCTCGGGACTAGCGGGGGCTGGAATCAATGAGCAGTTCTTC . TRBV5-1 TRBD2 TRBJ2-1
CASKQGPSREQFF TGTGCCAGCAAACAGGGCCCGTCGCGTGAGCAGTTCTTC . TRBV6-6 . TRBJ2-1
CASSGGHLGETQYF TGCGCCAGCAGCGGGGGACACCTAGGGGAGACCCAGTACTTC few TRBV5-1 . TRBJ2-5